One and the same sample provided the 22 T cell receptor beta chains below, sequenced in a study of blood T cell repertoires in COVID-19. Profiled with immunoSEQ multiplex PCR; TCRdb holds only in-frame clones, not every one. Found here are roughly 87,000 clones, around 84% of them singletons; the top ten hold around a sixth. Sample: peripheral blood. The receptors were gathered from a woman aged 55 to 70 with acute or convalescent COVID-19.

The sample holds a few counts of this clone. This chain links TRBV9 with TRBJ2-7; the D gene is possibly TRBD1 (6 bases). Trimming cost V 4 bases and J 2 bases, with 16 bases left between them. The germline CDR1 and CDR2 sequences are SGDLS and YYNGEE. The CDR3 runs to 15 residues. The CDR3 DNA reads TGTGCCAGCAGCCCTACCGGGACACAAACCTACGAGCAGTACTTC. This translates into CASSPTGTQTYEQYF. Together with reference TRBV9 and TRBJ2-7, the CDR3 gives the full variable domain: DSGVTQTPKHLITATGQRVTLRCSPRSGDLSVYWYQQSLDQGLQFLIQYYNGEERAKGNILERFSAQQFPDLHSELNLSSLELGDSALYFCASSPTGTQTYEQYFGPGTRLTVT.

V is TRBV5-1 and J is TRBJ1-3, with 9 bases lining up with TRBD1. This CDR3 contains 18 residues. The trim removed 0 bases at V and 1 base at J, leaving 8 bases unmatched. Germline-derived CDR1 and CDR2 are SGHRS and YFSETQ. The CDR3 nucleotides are TGCGCCAGCAGCTTGGCCGCACAGGGGGCTTGGTCTGGAAACACCATATATTTT. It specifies CASSLAAQGAWSGNTIYF.

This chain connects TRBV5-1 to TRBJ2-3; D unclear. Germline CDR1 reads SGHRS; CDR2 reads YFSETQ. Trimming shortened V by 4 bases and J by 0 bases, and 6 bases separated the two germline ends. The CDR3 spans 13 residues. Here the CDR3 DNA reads TGCGCCAGCAGCAGTGGCAGCACAGATACGCAGTATTTT. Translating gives CASSSGSTDTQYF.

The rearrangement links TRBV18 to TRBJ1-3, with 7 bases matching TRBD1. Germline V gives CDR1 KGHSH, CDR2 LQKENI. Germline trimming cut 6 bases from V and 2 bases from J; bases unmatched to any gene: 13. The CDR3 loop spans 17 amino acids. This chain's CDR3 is CASSRTGASDAGNTIYF. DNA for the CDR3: TGTGCCAGCTCCCGGACAGGAGCCTCGGACGCTGGAAACACCATATATTTT. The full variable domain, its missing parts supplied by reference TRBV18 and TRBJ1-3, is NAGVMQNPRHLVRRRGQEARLRCSPMKGHSHVYWYRQLPEEGLKFMVYLQKENIIDESGMPKERFSAEFPKEGPSILRIQQVVRGDSAAYFCASSRTGASDAGNTIYFGEGSWLTVV.

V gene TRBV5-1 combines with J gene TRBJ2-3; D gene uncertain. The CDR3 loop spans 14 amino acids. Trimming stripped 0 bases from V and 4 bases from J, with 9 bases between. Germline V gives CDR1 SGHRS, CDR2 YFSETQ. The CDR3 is CASSLDRWSDTQYF. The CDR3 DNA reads TGCGCCAGCAGCTTGGATCGGTGGTCAGATACGCAGTATTTT. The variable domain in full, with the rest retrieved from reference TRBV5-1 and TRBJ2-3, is KAGVTQTPRYLIKTRGQQVTLSCSPISGHRSVSWYQQTPGQGLQFLFEYFSETQRNKGNFPGRFSGRQFSNSRSEMNVSTLELGDSALYLCASSLDRWSDTQYFGPGTRLTVL.

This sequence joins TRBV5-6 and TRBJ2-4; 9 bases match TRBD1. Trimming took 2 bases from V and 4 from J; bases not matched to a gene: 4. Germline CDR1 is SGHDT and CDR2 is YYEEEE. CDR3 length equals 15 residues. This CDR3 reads CASSFGTGMKNIQYF. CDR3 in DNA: TGTGCCAGCAGCTTCGGGACAGGGATGAAAAACATTCAGTACTTC.

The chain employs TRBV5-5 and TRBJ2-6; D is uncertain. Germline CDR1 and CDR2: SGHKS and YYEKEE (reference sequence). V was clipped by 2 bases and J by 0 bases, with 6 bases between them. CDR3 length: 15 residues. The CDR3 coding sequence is TGTGCCAGCAGCTTTTCCGTCTCTGGGGCCAACGTCCTGACTTTC. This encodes CASSFSVSGANVLTF.

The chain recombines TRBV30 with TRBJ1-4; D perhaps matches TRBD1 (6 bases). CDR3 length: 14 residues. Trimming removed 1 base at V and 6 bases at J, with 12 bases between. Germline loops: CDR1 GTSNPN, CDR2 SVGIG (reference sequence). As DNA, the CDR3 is TGTGCCTGGAGTGGTGGACAGAGAGATGAAAAACTGTTTTTT. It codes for CAWSGGQRDEKLFF. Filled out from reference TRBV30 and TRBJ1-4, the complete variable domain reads SQTIHQWPATLVQPVGSPLSLECTVEGTSNPNLYWYRQAAGRGLQLLFYSVGIGQISSEVPQNLSASRPQDRQFILSSKKLLLSDSGFYLCAWSGGQRDEKLFFGSGTQLSVL.

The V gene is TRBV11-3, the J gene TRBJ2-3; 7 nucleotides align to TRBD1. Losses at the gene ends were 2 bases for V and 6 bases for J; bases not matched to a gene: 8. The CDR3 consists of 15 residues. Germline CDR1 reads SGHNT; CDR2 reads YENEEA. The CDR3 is CASSLFEGGADTQYF. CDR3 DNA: TGTGCCAGCAGCTTATTTGAAGGGGGCGCTGATACGCAGTATTTT.

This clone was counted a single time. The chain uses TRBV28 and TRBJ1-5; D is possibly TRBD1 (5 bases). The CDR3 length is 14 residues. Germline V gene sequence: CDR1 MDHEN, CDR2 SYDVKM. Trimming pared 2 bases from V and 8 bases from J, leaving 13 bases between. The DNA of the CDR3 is TGTGCCAGCAGTTTAACGCAGGGATGGGAGCCCCAGCATTTT. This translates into CASSLTQGWEPQHF.

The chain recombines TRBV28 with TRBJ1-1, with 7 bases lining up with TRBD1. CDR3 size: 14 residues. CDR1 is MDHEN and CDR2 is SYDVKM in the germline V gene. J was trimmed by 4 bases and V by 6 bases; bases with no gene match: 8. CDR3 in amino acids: CASSRPTGFTEAFF. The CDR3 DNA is TGTGCCAGCAGCCGCCCGACAGGGTTCACTGAAGCTTTCTTT.

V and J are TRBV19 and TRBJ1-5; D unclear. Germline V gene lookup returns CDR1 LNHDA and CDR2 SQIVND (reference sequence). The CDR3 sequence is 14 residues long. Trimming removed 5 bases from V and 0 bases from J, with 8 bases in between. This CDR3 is CASSPQNSNQPQHF. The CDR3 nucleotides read TGTGCCAGTAGTCCGCAGAATAGCAATCAGCCCCAGCATTTT.

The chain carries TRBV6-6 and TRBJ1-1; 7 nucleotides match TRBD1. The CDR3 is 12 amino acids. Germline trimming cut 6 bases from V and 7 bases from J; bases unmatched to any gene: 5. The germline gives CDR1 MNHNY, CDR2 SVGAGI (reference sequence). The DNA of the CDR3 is TGTGCCAGCAGCCAGGGACAGCGTGAAGCTTTCTTT. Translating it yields CASSQGQREAFF.

Written as DNA, the CDR3 is TGTGCCAGCAGCAACAGGGCGTACTATGGCTACACCTTC. Translated: CASSNRAYYGYTF. This chain uses TRBV6-4 with TRBJ1-2; TRBD1 is a possible D gene (6 bases). With 6 bases removed from V and 3 bases from J, the gap between germline ends came to 11 bases. Germline CDR1 MRHNA, CDR2 SNTAGT. The CDR3 length is 13 residues.

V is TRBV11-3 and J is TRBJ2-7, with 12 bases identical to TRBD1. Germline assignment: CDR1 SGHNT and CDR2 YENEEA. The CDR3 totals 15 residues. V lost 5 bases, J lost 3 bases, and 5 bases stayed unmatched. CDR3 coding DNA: TGTGCCAGCAGCAAAGGGACAGGGGGCTTCTACGAGCAGTACTTC. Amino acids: CASSKGTGGFYEQYF.

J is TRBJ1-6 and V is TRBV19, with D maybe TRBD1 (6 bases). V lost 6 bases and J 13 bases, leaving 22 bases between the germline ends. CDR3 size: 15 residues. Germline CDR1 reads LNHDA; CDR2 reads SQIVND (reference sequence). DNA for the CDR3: TGTGCCAGTAGCCCCCGGGCGGGGGACATTCGCCCCCTCCACTTT. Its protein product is CASSPRAGDIRPLHF. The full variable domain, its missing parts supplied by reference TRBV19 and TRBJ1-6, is DGGITQSPKYLFRKEGQNVTLSCEQNLNHDAMYWYRQDPGQGLRLIYYSQIVNDFQKGDIAEGYSVSREKKESFPLTVTSAQKNPTAFYLCASSPRAGDIRPLHFGNGTRLTVT.

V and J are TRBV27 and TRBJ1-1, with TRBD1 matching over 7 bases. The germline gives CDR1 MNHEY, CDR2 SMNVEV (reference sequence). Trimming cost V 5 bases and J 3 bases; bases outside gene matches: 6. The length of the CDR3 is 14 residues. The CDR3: CASSHRDSYTEAFF. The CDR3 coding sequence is TGTGCCAGCAGTCATCGGGACAGTTACACTGAAGCTTTCTTT.

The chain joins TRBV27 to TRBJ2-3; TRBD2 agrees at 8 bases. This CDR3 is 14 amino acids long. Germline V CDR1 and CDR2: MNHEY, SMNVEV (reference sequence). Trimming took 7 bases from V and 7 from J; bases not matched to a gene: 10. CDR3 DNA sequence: TGTGCCAGCAACTTACGGGGGGGTCAAAATACGCAGTATTTT. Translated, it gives CASNLRGGQNTQYF.

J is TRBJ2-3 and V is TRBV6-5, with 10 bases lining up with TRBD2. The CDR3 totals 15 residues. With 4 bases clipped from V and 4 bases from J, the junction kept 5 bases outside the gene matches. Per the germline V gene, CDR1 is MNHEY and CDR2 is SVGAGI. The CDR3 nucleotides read TGTGCCAGCAGTTTCAAGCGGGGGGGCCCAGATACGCAGTATTTT. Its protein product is CASSFKRGGPDTQYF.

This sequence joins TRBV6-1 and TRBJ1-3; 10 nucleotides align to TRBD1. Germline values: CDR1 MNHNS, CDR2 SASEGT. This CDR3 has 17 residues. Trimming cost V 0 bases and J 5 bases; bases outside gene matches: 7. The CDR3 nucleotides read TGTGCCAGCAGTGAAGCCCCCCCGGGACAGGGGAGAAACACCATATATTTT. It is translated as CASSEAPPGQGRNTIYF.

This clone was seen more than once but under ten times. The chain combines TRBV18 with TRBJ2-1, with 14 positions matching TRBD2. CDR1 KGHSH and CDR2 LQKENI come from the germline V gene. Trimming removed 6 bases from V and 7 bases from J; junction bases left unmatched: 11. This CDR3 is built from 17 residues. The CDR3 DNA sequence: TGTGCCAGCTCGGCGACTAGCGGGGGGGCCGGTTCGAATGAGCAGTTCTTC. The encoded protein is CASSATSGGAGSNEQFF.

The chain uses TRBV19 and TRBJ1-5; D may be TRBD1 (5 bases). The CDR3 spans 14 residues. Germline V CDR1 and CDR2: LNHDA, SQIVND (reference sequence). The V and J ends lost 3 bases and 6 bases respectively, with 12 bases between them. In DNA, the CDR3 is TGTGCCAGTAGTATGGGGCCTGGCGGTCAGCCCCAGCATTTT. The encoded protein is CASSMGPGGQPQHF.